This record looks at one T cell receptor beta chain sequence and its context. As yet, its antigen is unknown. PCRs each included synthetic TCR analog templates spiked in. Sequenced by immunoSEQ multiplex PCR; TCRdb stores in-frame clones only, minus some. Of under 40,000 clones detected, about 89% appear once; the ten largest clones hold approximately 3.7%. This record belongs to a study of PD-L1 blockade in urothelial cancer. Study as a whole: Blood drawn 3 weeks (second dose) and 6 weeks after treatment start was analyzed. Findings and caveats of the study: Below-median pretreatment blood TCR clonality was associated with improved progression-free and overall survival. Expansion of tumor-associated blood clones at 3 weeks was greater in durable-benefit patients.

Source: PBMCs, taken around atezolizumab (anti-PD-L1) treatment. This receptor was taken from a man in his forties or fifties with urothelial cancer.

This chain's CDR3 is CASSRPGAAKNIQYF. The CDR3 DNA sequence: TGTGCCAGCAGCCGTCCGGGTGCTGCCAAAAACATTCAGTACTTC. The chain combines TRBV5-6 with TRBJ2-4, with unresolved D. Trimming left V 4 bases short and J 1 base short, with 12 bases between. CDR3 length: 15 amino acids. Germline CDR1 and CDR2: SGHDT and YYEEEE.